The next 24 T cell receptor beta chains were all read from a single sample in a study of cytomegalovirus exposure and HLA in healthy donors. In the PCR, 60 Vbeta and 13 Jbeta primers were used. Clones were read by immunoSEQ multiplex PCR, and TCRdb kept only the in-frame ones, dropping some. The table shows roughly 300,000 clones, with approximately 90% occurring only once. The source material was PBMCs. The receptors were sampled from a man between 40 and 49 years old in good health and CMV-seropositive.

The genes are TRBV7-3 and TRBJ2-5; D remains ambiguous. This CDR3 region has 14 residues. The V end lost 5 bases, the J end lost 5 bases, and 15 bases lay between the germline ends. The germline V gene encodes CDR1 SGHTA and CDR2 FQGTGA. The DNA of the CDR3 is TGTGCCAGCAGCCCCCTAGAGAGCTCGGAGACCCAGTACTTC. It translates to CASSPLESSETQYF. Together with reference TRBV7-3 and TRBJ2-5, the CDR3 gives the full variable domain: GAGVSQTPSNKVTEKGKYVELRCDPISGHTALYWYRQSLGQGPEFLIYFQGTGAADDSGLPNDRFFAVRPEGSVSTLKIQRTERGDSAVYLCASSPLESSETQYFGPGTRLLVL.

CDR3 coding DNA: TGTGCCTGGAGTTTTACAGGGGGCGGTCAGCCCCAGCATTTT. It codes for CAWSFTGGGQPQHF. J is TRBJ1-5 and V is TRBV30; 9 bases fit TRBD1. Per the germline V gene, CDR1 is GTSNPN and CDR2 is SVGIG (reference sequence). The CDR3 sequence is 14 residues long. J lost 6 bases, V lost 2 bases, and 5 bases had no gene match.

This sequence joins TRBV15 and TRBJ2-6; 8 positions match TRBD1. The length of the CDR3 is 16 residues. Looked up from germline, CDR1 is LNHNV and CDR2 is YYDKDF (reference sequence). The V gene end was trimmed by 4 bases and the J gene end by 2 bases; junction bases not matched to a gene: 4. The CDR3 DNA is TGTGCCACCAGCACACGGACAGGGCCTGGGGCCAACGTCCTGACTTTC. This encodes CATSTRTGPGANVLTF.

This clone turned up a few times. CDR3 coding DNA: TGTGCCAGTAGTATCTCTCCGGGCCGGGAGGTTGAGCAGTTCTTC. Translating it yields CASSISPGREVEQFF. This chain joins TRBV19 and TRBJ2-1; TRBD2 agrees at 7 bases. CDR3 size: 15 residues. Germline CDR1 LNHDA, CDR2 SQIVND (reference sequence). The V and J ends lost 3 bases and 9 bases, in that order; junction bases with no gene match: 11.

The chain uses TRBV19 and TRBJ2-7, with 9 nucleotides matching TRBD2. CDR1 LNHDA and CDR2 SQIVND come from the germline V gene (reference sequence). This CDR3 contains 14 residues. Losses at the gene ends were 4 bases for V and 2 bases for J; bases not matched to a gene: 3. The CDR3 DNA sequence: TGTGCCAGTAGTAGTAGCGGGGGTACCTACGAGCAGTACTTC. Encoded protein: CASSSSGGTYEQYF. Looking up the rest from reference TRBV19 and TRBJ2-7 gives the full variable domain: DGGITQSPKYLFRKEGQNVTLSCEQNLNHDAMYWYRQDPGQGLRLIYYSQIVNDFQKGDIAEGYSVSREKKESFPLTVTSAQKNPTAFYLCASSSSGGTYEQYFGPGTRLTVT.

This rearrangement joins TRBV5-1 to TRBJ2-1; the match to TRBD2 covers 13 bases. CDR1 is SGHRS and CDR2 is YFSETQ in the germline V gene. Trimming cost V 3 bases and J 6 bases; bases outside gene matches: 6. The CDR3 spans 16 residues. The CDR3 region is CASSSRTSGSLNEQFF. CDR3 in DNA: TGCGCCAGCAGCTCAAGGACTAGCGGGAGCCTCAATGAGCAGTTCTTC.

The gene calls are TRBV19 and TRBJ2-5; 8 bases fit TRBD2. CDR1 LNHDA and CDR2 SQIVND come from the germline V gene (reference sequence). The CDR3 has 11 residues. The CDR3 DNA reads TGTGCAACGGGAGGGGAAGAGACCCAGTACTTC. It encodes CATGGEETQYF.

The V call is TRBV28, the J call TRBJ2-1; the match to TRBD1 covers 7 bases. The CDR3 extends over 20 amino acids. V lost 5 bases to trimming and J lost 0 bases; unmatched junction nucleotides: 19. The germline V gene has CDR1 MDHEN and CDR2 SYDVKM. This CDR3 reads CASSSPPGQWPVSSYNEQFF. In DNA form, the CDR3 reads TGTGCCAGCAGTAGTCCCCCGGGACAGTGGCCCGTGAGCTCCTACAATGAGCAGTTCTTC.

The CDR3 loop is CASSFTQGFAEAFF. The DNA of the CDR3 is TGTGCCAGCAGTTTCACCCAGGGTTTCGCTGAAGCTTTCTTT. The chain uses TRBV5-4 and TRBJ1-1; tentatively, D is TRBD1 (5 bases). The CDR3 loop spans 14 amino acids. CDR1 is SGHNT and CDR2 is YYREEE in the germline V gene (reference sequence). V lost 5 bases, J lost 6 bases, and 17 bases lay in between.

The chain links TRBV9 to TRBJ1-1, with TRBD1 matching 9 bases. Germline V gives CDR1 SGDLS, CDR2 YYNGEE. The CDR3 is 14 amino acids. The V gene end was trimmed by 0 bases and the J gene end by 4 bases; junction bases not matched to a gene: 1. The CDR3 DNA reads TGTGCCAGCAGCGTAGGACAGGGGGTCACTGAAGCTTTCTTT. It specifies CASSVGQGVTEAFF.

The chain carries TRBV5-1 and TRBJ2-2; no reliable D call. CDR3 length: 11 amino acids. Trimming shortened V by 0 bases and J by 8 bases, and 2 bases separated the two germline ends. The germline V gene has CDR1 SGHRS and CDR2 YFSETQ. The CDR3 nucleotides are TGCGCCAGCAGCTTGGCAGGGGAGCTGTTTTTT. Translating it yields CASSLAGELFF.

This chain links TRBV18 with TRBJ1-4, with D tentatively TRBD1 (6 bases). Per the germline V gene, CDR1 is KGHSH and CDR2 is LQKENI. CDR3 length equals 15 residues. Deletions cut 0 bases from V and 5 bases from J, with 10 bases between. In nucleotides, the CDR3 is TGTGCCAGCTCACCACCGCCGCAGGGGAATGAAAAACTGTTTTTT. Amino acids: CASSPPPQGNEKLFF.

The chain links TRBV11-2 to TRBJ2-7; D is unresolved. Trimming shortened V by 2 bases and J by 7 bases, and 9 bases separated the two germline ends. The CDR3 loop spans 12 amino acids. In germline, CDR1 is SGHAT, CDR2 FQNNGV. The CDR3 sequence is CASSLLPEEQYF. The CDR3 nucleotides read TGTGCCAGCAGCTTATTACCGGAGGAGCAGTACTTC.

For this clone: The same CDR3 also results from other DNA sequences found in this sample. The chain uses TRBV14 and TRBJ1-1; weak D call: TRBD1 (6 bases). The V end lost 4 bases, the J end lost 0 bases, and 9 bases lay between the germline ends. Germline CDR1 SGHDN, CDR2 FVKESK. This CDR3 is built from 14 residues. The CDR3 nucleotides read TGTGCCAGCAGCCGGGACATTGTGAACACTGAAGCTTTCTTT. As protein: CASSRDIVNTEAFF.

This clone turned up a few times. The sample holds other DNA sequences that translate to the same CDR3. The chain recombines TRBV7-3 with TRBJ1-2, with D possibly TRBD1 on 6 matching bases. In germline, CDR1 is SGHTA, CDR2 FQGTGA. CDR3 size: 13 residues. Trimming took 5 bases from V and 6 from J, leaving 13 bases between them. CDR3 region: CASSQGGEDGYTF. The CDR3 DNA reads as TGTGCCAGCAGCCAAGGGGGGGAGGATGGCTACACCTTC.

The CDR3 sequence: CASSPLYRVGNTEAFF. The CDR3 DNA is TGTGCCAGCAGCCCGCTATACAGGGTCGGGAACACTGAAGCTTTCTTT. The chain couples TRBV7-9 to TRBJ1-1, with D perhaps TRBD1 (6 bases). Trimming pared 5 bases from V and 1 base from J, leaving 17 bases between. The CDR3 is 16 amino acids. Germline V gene sequence: CDR1 SEHNR, CDR2 FQNEAQ (reference sequence).

This chain connects TRBV18 to TRBJ2-5, with D perhaps matching TRBD2 (6 bases). Germline V gives CDR1 KGHSH, CDR2 LQKENI. V was shortened by 0 bases and J by 0 bases, with 8 bases between the two germline ends. The CDR3 has 15 residues. The CDR3 bases are TGTGCCAGCTCACCACCGGGAGGAAACCAAGAGACCCAGTACTTC. Protein product: CASSPPGGNQETQYF.

The table lists this clone with a count of one. This chain connects TRBV29-1 to TRBJ2-7, with D possibly being TRBD1 (5 bases). The V end lost 7 bases, the J end lost 3 bases, and 10 bases lay between the germline ends. CDR3 length: 11 residues. CDR1 is SQVTM, CDR2 ANQGSEA, per germline. The DNA of the CDR3 is TGCAGCGGGGGTAGGGGCTACGAGCAGTACTTC. It specifies CSGGRGYEQYF.

The chain joins TRBV7-6 to TRBJ1-1; D may be TRBD1 (5 bases). The CDR3 has 16 residues. Trimming took 3 bases from V and 0 from J, leaving 14 bases between them. CDR1 SGHVS and CDR2 FNYEAQ come from the germline V gene. CDR3 DNA: TGTGCCAGCAGCTTTAGTAGAGACAGCTTGAACACTGAAGCTTTCTTT. Amino acids: CASSFSRDSLNTEAFF.

The rearrangement links TRBV11-3 to TRBJ2-1; possibly TRBD1 for D (5 bases). Trimming removed 5 bases from V and 12 bases from J, with 14 bases in between. The length of the CDR3 is 12 residues. Germline lookup yields CDR1 SGHNT and CDR2 YENEEA. CDR3 region: CASSIDPDRQFF. CDR3 nucleotide sequence: TGTGCCAGCAGCATCGACCCAGACAGGCAGTTCTTC.

The J gene is TRBJ2-7, the V gene TRBV4-1; the D is unclear. From germline, CDR1 is MGHRA and CDR2 YSYEKL. CDR3 size: 14 residues. V dropped 0 bases and J dropped 3 bases, with 9 bases sitting between them. As DNA, the CDR3 is TGCGCCAGCAGCCAAGAGGTGAATAGCTACGAGCAGTACTTC. It codes for CASSQEVNSYEQYF.

This clone was seen a single time. The chain links TRBV6-6 to TRBJ1-2; D may be TRBD1 (6 bases). The V end lost 4 bases, the J end lost 2 bases, and 11 bases lay between the germline ends. Germline V gene lookup returns CDR1 MNHNY and CDR2 SVGAGI (reference sequence). This CDR3 is 14 amino acids long. CDR3 amino acids: CASSLLQGNYGYTF. The CDR3 DNA is TGTGCCAGCAGTTTACTACAGGGAAACTATGGCTACACCTTC.

The chain is built from TRBV25-1 and TRBJ2-5, with 8 bases aligning to TRBD2. The CDR3 sequence is 14 residues long. V dropped 2 bases and J dropped 5; count of bases not matched to a gene: 4. Germline V gene sequence: CDR1 MGHDK, CDR2 SYGVNS. CDR3 DNA sequence: TGTGCCAGCAGTGAAACGGGAGGGCTCGAGACCCAGTACTTC. Protein product: CASSETGGLETQYF.

This clone was seen just once. This chain joins TRBV5-1 and TRBJ2-1; D is possibly TRBD1 (6 bases). This CDR3 region has 14 residues. The ends were cut back, 4 bases at V and 1 base at J, with 9 bases in the middle. CDR1 and CDR2 from the germline V gene are SGHRS and YFSETQ. Here the CDR3 DNA reads TGCGCCAGCAGCACTGGACAGTCCTACAATGAGCAGTTCTTC. Protein sequence: CASSTGQSYNEQFF. The entire variable domain, with the rest obtained from reference TRBV5-1 and TRBJ2-1, is as follows: KAGVTQTPRYLIKTRGQQVTLSCSPISGHRSVSWYQQTPGQGLQFLFEYFSETQRNKGNFPGRFSGRQFSNSRSEMNVSTLELGDSALYLCASSTGQSYNEQFFGPGTRLTVL.